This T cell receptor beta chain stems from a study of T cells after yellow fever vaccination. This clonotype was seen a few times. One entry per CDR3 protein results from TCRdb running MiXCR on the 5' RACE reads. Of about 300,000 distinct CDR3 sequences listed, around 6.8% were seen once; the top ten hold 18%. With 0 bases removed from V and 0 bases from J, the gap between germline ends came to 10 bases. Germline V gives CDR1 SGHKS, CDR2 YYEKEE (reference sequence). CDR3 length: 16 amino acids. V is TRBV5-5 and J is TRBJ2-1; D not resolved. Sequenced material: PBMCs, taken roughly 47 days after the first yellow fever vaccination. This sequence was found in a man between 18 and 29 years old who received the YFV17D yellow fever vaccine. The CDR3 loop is CASSLAIESSYNEQFF. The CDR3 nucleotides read TGTGCCAGCAGCTTGGCCATAGAGAGCTCCTACAATGAGCAGTTCTTC.